This entry lists 25 T cell receptor beta chains sequenced from one sample in a study of blood T cell repertoires in COVID-19. The method was immunoSEQ multiplex PCR; TCRdb's version includes in-frame clones alone and lacks a portion of them. The table has about 280,000 clones, 85% to 90% seen once. The sample comprised PBMCs or T cells enriched from blood (not recorded which). The receptors were sampled from a woman aged 18 to 35 with acute COVID-19.

CDR3 in amino acids: CASSLADRGRGEKLFF. The CDR3 coding sequence is TGTGCCAGCAGCTTAGCGGACAGGGGGCGCGGGGAAAAACTGTTTTTT. The rearrangement joins TRBV7-9 to TRBJ1-4; TRBD1 aligns across 11 bases. Germline CDR1 and CDR2: SEHNR and FQNEAQ (reference sequence). This CDR3 is 16 amino acids long. J gave up 8 bases and V 0 bases, and 5 bases lay outside the gene matches.

The chain has TRBV25-1 and TRBJ2-7; 7 nucleotides align to TRBD1. Germline CDR1 and CDR2: MGHDK and SYGVNS. The CDR3 covers 14 residues. J was trimmed by 4 bases and V by 6 bases; bases with no gene match: 9. CDR3 DNA sequence: TGTGCCAGCAGAGAGACAGGGTATGGGTACGAGCAGTACTTC. Its translation is CASRETGYGYEQYF.

The gene calls are TRBV15 and TRBJ2-6; 10 bases are a match to TRBD1. Germline V CDR1 and CDR2: LNHNV, YYDKDF (reference sequence). Trimming at V came to 2 bases and at J to 1 base, leaving 11 bases not matched to a gene. The CDR3 contains 20 residues. CDR3 DNA: TGTGCCACCAGCAGACAACGATTGACAGGGGGCAGTTCTGGGGCCAACGTCCTGACTTTC. Protein: CATSRQRLTGGSSGANVLTF.

This rearrangement joins TRBV6-5 to TRBJ2-1, with 11 nucleotides matching TRBD2. Per the germline V gene, CDR1 is MNHEY and CDR2 is SVGAGI. The CDR3 covers 14 residues. V gave up 2 bases and J gave up 6 bases; unmatched junction bases: 0. CDR3 coding DNA: TGTGCCAGCAGTTACGGACTAGCGGGCAATGAGCAGTTCTTC. Translating gives CASSYGLAGNEQFF.

The chain recombines TRBV19 with TRBJ2-1, with 12 bases identical to TRBD2. The length of the CDR3 is 17 residues. CDR1 LNHDA and CDR2 SQIVND come from the germline V gene (reference sequence). V shed 1 base, J shed 3 bases, and the junction held 4 bases outside the gene matches. CDR3 in amino acids: CASSIGLAGGIYNEQFF. In DNA form, the CDR3 reads TGTGCCAGTAGTATAGGGCTAGCGGGAGGGATCTACAATGAGCAGTTCTTC.

V usage is TRBV2 and J usage is TRBJ1-4; possible D gene TRBD1, 6 bases. CDR1 SNHLY and CDR2 FYNNEI come from the germline V gene. Trimming removed 9 bases at V and 8 bases at J, with 16 bases between. The CDR3 has 13 residues. This CDR3 reads CASAIQGGEKLFF. DNA for the CDR3: TGTGCCAGTGCGATACAGGGAGGGGAAAAACTGTTTTTT.

This clone was counted between two and nine times. The chain is built from TRBV12-5 and TRBJ2-3, with D possibly TRBD2 on 5 matching bases. V was pared by 9 bases and J by 4 bases, with 14 bases between. This CDR3 comprises 13 residues. Per germline, CDR1 LGHNT and CDR2 FRNRAP. The CDR3 protein is CASQWLASDTQYF. The CDR3 region has the DNA TGTGCTAGCCAGTGGTTAGCGTCAGATACGCAGTATTTT.

The chain carries TRBV30 and TRBJ1-1; tentatively, D is TRBD1 (6 bases). V was pared by 0 bases and J by 11 bases, with 19 bases between. The CDR3 has 14 residues. Germline CDR1 reads GTSNPN; CDR2 reads SVGIG (reference sequence). In DNA form, the CDR3 reads TGTGCCTGGAGTGTACTAAGGACAGATCTGTTCGCTTTCTTT. This codes for CAWSVLRTDLFAFF. The variable domain in full, completed from reference TRBV30 and TRBJ1-1, reads SQTIHQWPATLVQPVGSPLSLECTVEGTSNPNLYWYRQAAGRGLQLLFYSVGIGQISSEVPQNLSASRPQDRQFILSSKKLLLSDSGFYLCAWSVLRTDLFAFFGQGTRLTVV.

The gene calls are TRBV5-4 and TRBJ2-7; 11 bases map to TRBD1. The J segment lost 3 bases and the V segment lost 3 bases, leaving 2 bases of the junction unmatched. The CDR3 extends over 14 amino acids. Germline CDR1 is SGHNT and CDR2 is YYREEE (reference sequence). The CDR3, as DNA: TGTGCCAGCAGCTGGGGGACAGGGGGCTACGAGCAGTACTTC. Its protein is CASSWGTGGYEQYF.

To note about this clone: One junction end does not reproduce the germline sequence, and a read error may be involved. J is TRBJ1-4 and V is TRBV6-1, with no clear D. CDR3 size: 15 residues. CDR1 and CDR2 from the germline V gene are MNHNS and SASEGT. The CDR3 protein is CASSQAEGLNEKLFF. The CDR3 region has the DNA TGTGCCAGCAGTCAAGCCGAGGGTTTGAATGAAAAACTGTTTTTT.

The V and J genes are TRBV27 and TRBJ2-2, with a weak D call TRBD2 (5 bases). The CDR3 has 15 residues. Germline V lookup: CDR1 MNHEY, CDR2 SMNVEV (reference sequence). Between the trimmed V and J ends, which lost 2 bases and 4 bases, there was a span of 11 bases. CDR3 loop: CASSLLAGGTGELFF. The CDR3 nucleotides read TGTGCCAGCAGTTTACTCGCAGGAGGCACCGGGGAGCTGTTTTTT.

This chain joins TRBV6-5 and TRBJ2-1; D is unclear. V dropped 7 bases and J dropped 6 bases, with 13 bases sitting between them. The CDR3 has 13 amino acids. Germline lookup yields CDR1 MNHEY and CDR2 SVGAGI. The CDR3 sequence is CASTLQISNEQFF. DNA for the CDR3: TGTGCCAGCACCCTACAGATTAGCAATGAGCAGTTCTTC.

The chain couples TRBV19 to TRBJ2-3, with 9 bases identical to TRBD1. The CDR3 has 15 amino acids. In germline, CDR1 is LNHDA, CDR2 SQIVND (reference sequence). Trimming took 3 bases from V and 4 from J; bases not matched to a gene: 5. In DNA, the CDR3 is TGTGCCAGTAGTATTAGGGACAGGGATGCAGATACGCAGTATTTT. Protein sequence: CASSIRDRDADTQYF. The variable domain in full, completed from reference TRBV19 and TRBJ2-3, reads DGGITQSPKYLFRKEGQNVTLSCEQNLNHDAMYWYRQDPGQGLRLIYYSQIVNDFQKGDIAEGYSVSREKKESFPLTVTSAQKNPTAFYLCASSIRDRDADTQYFGPGTRLTVL.

The chain has TRBV5-1 and TRBJ1-6, with a tentative D call TRBD1 (5 bases). The CDR3 totals 15 residues. V was trimmed by 4 bases and J by 7 bases, leaving 15 bases between them. Germline CDR1 and CDR2: SGHRS and YFSETQ. The DNA of the CDR3 is TGCGCCAGCAGCATTAGCAGGGAGGGGAATTCACCCCTCCACTTT. Protein sequence: CASSISREGNSPLHF.

CDR3 sequence reads: CASSLGGLAGGPRYNEQFF. In DNA, the CDR3 is TGTGCCAGCAGCTTAGGAGGACTAGCGGGAGGGCCTAGGTACAATGAGCAGTTCTTC. The rearrangement joins TRBV7-9 to TRBJ2-1, with 15 bases aligning to TRBD2. CDR3 length: 19 amino acids. Trimming at V came to 1 base and at J to 4 bases, leaving 8 bases not matched to a gene. The germline V gene encodes CDR1 SEHNR and CDR2 FQNEAQ (reference sequence).

The rearrangement links TRBV4-3 to TRBJ1-1; TRBD1 might be the D (6 bases). Germline loops: CDR1 LGHNA, CDR2 YSLEER. V was shortened by 0 bases and J by 5 bases, with 19 bases between the two germline ends. The CDR3 loop spans 17 amino acids. The CDR3 bases are TGCGCCAGCAGCCAAGATCTAGGGGGGGAGGTAGGGACTGAAGCTTTCTTT. Translated: CASSQDLGGEVGTEAFF.

The V gene is TRBV9, the J gene TRBJ2-1; the D gene is possibly TRBD1 (6 bases). CDR1 is SGDLS, CDR2 YYNGEE, per germline. V was trimmed by 0 bases and J by 3 bases, leaving 13 bases between them. The length of the CDR3 is 16 residues. CDR3 protein: CASSVGLGAYYNEQFF. The CDR3 nucleotides are TGTGCCAGCAGCGTAGGCCTGGGGGCCTACTACAATGAGCAGTTCTTC.

The genes are TRBV19 and TRBJ1-4; 10 bases fit TRBD1. Trimming took 5 bases from V and 5 from J; bases not matched to a gene: 2. The CDR3 runs 14 residues. Germline CDR1 and CDR2: LNHDA and SQIVND (reference sequence). CDR3 in amino acids: CASSPDRGNEKLFF. The CDR3 nucleotides read TGTGCCAGTAGTCCGGACAGGGGGAATGAAAAACTGTTTTTT.

J is TRBJ1-1 and V is TRBV4-2; a weak D match, TRBD1 (6 bases). The CDR3 sequence is 17 residues long. CDR1 is LGHNA and CDR2 is YNFKEQ in the germline V gene. The V and J ends lost 1 base and 0 bases respectively, with 15 bases between them. The CDR3 loop reads CASSQGGGLWVNTEAFF. CDR3 bases: TGTGCCAGCAGCCAAGGCGGGGGGCTTTGGGTGAACACTGAAGCTTTCTTT.

The gene calls are TRBV11-1 and TRBJ2-7, with D possibly being TRBD1 (7 bases). The CDR3 runs to 14 residues. Germline CDR1 is SGHAT and CDR2 is FQDESV (reference sequence). The ends were cut back, 5 bases at V and 6 bases at J, with 17 bases in the middle. The CDR3: CASSRARQGGEQYF. CDR3 nucleotide sequence: TGTGCCAGCAGCCGCGCCCGGCAGGGGGGCGAGCAGTACTTC.

The chain uses TRBV7-8 and TRBJ2-5, with 10 bases lining up with TRBD2. Looked up from germline, CDR1 is SGHVS and CDR2 is FQNEAQ. This CDR3 region has 18 residues. V lost 5 bases, J lost 1 base, and 13 bases stayed unmatched. In DNA form, the CDR3 reads TGTGCCAGCAGCCCAAAGGTCGGGACTAGCGCAATCCAAGAGACCCAGTACTTC. Translated: CASSPKVGTSAIQETQYF.

The gene calls are TRBV4-1 and TRBJ2-4; TRBD1 might be the D (6 bases). Germline V CDR1 and CDR2: MGHRA, YSYEKL. The CDR3 loop spans 14 amino acids. The V end lost 0 bases, the J end lost 8 bases, and 11 bases lay between the germline ends. The DNA of the CDR3 is TGCGCCAGCAGCCAAGATACAGGGATGGACATTCAGTACTTC. Its translation: CASSQDTGMDIQYF.

The rearrangement joins TRBV12-2 to TRBJ2-3; TRBD1, the D gene given by the table, was not confirmed from the DNA. TRBV12-2 has pseudogene status. The CDR3 spans 15 residues. This chain's CDR3 is CASRLEGPQTDTQYF. The CDR3 DNA is TGTGCAAGTCGCTTAGAGGGGCCACAAACAGATACGCAGTATTTT.

The chain has TRBV10-2 and TRBJ2-5; TRBD2 aligns across 12 bases. The CDR3 is 20 residues long. With 2 bases clipped from V and 2 bases from J, the junction kept 15 bases outside the gene matches. Per germline, CDR1 WSHSY and CDR2 SAAADI. CDR3 region: CASSEPGNDLTSGGQETQYF. Written as DNA, the CDR3 is TGCGCCAGCAGTGAGCCCGGAAACGATTTGACTAGCGGGGGACAAGAGACCCAGTACTTC.

This chain uses TRBV28 with TRBJ1-5; possibly TRBD1 for D (5 bases). The V end was cut by 4 bases, the J end by 2 bases, with 21 bases between. CDR3 length: 18 amino acids. CDR1 MDHEN and CDR2 SYDVKM come from the germline V gene. CDR3 residues: CASSSDSLNPQGNQPQHF. CDR3 coding DNA: TGTGCCAGCAGTTCCGACAGCCTCAACCCTCAAGGCAATCAGCCCCAGCATTTT.